This T cell receptor (beta chain) was captured by sequencing in a study of early T cells in non-severe SARS-CoV-2 infection. CDR3 length: 15 amino acids. CDR1 and CDR2 (germline): MNHNS, SASEGT. With 5 bases removed from V and 0 bases from J, the gap between germline ends came to 11 bases. TCRdb re-derived calls from the 5' RACE reads in MiXCR, one entry per CDR3 protein. This sample has roughly 42,000 distinct CDR3 sequences, with more than 9% found just once. Sequenced material: whole blood. J is TRBJ1-3 and V is TRBV6-1, with D unresolved. This TCR was recovered from an adult who was a healthcare worker with PCR-confirmed SARS-CoV-2 infection or an uninfected control (not recorded which). Here the CDR3 DNA reads TGTGCCAGCAGTTTTTGGGCTCTCTCTGGAAACACCATATATTTT. Translation: CASSFWALSGNTIYF.